This TCR beta chain was captured in a study of T-cell memory formation after mild COVID-19. One entry per CDR3 protein, called by TCRdb with MiXCR from the 5' RACE reads. The table has about half a million distinct CDR3 sequences, about 20% seen once. Comments on this clonotype: Its specificity is unknown.

Trimming pared 7 bases from V and 3 bases from J, leaving 10 bases between. This CDR3 has 12 amino acids. Germline CDR1 reads MNHEY; CDR2 reads SVGEGT. Findings and limits, study-wide: Still unconfirmed is whether the second-wave clones peaking on day 37 recognized SARS-CoV-2.

Sequenced material: PBMCs or a T cell subset sorted from them (not recorded which). The receptor comes from an adult woman who had mild COVID-19 (a few samples of this study predate the infection). Cell type and time point are not known. J is TRBJ2-7 and V is TRBV6-2 or TRBV6-3; D unresolved. The CDR3 sequence is CASTLLGYEQYF. The DNA for the CDR3 is TGTGCCAGCACGTTGTTGGGCTACGAGCAGTACTTC.